The clone carrying this TCR beta chain was found a few times. Produced via immunoSEQ multiplex PCR; TCRdb's table is partial and in-frame only. This sample carries 30,000 to 45,000 clones, approximately 88% of them seen once, and the ten largest clones take roughly 0.98%. The sample is drawn from a study of PD-1 blockade in mismatch repair-deficient tumors. The sample here was PBMCs, taken about 38 weeks after starting pembrolizumab. The receptor's source is an adult with mismatch repair-deficient cancer.

CDR3 sequence: CASEGTSETQYF. The DNA for the CDR3 is TGTGCCAGCGAAGGGACTTCAGAGACCCAGTACTTC. V gene TRBV6-6 combines with J gene TRBJ2-5, with D maybe TRBD2 (6 bases). CDR1 and CDR2 (germline): MNHNY, SVGAGI (reference sequence). This CDR3 is 12 amino acids long. Trimming shortened V by 8 bases and J by 4 bases, and 11 bases separated the two germline ends.